This T cell receptor (beta chain) is from a study of blood T cell repertoires in COVID-19. The overall study: T cells, B-cell-depleted T cells, or PBMCs provided the cDNA or gDNA that served as material.

The authors' processing: The authors estimated nucleated cell counts from reference gene primer amplification. Here immunoSEQ multiplex PCR was the method, and the copy in TCRdb shows in-frame clones only, minus some. D and trimming were read from the DNA, whereas the V and J calls and clone size are those reported in that table. This table holds under 400,000 clones, about 86% found once. Clinical history reported by participants formed the basis on which cohorts were assigned. Trimming took off 3 bases at V and 0 bases at J, with 14 bases between the two ends. The germline V gene encodes CDR1 MNHEY and CDR2 SMNVEV (reference sequence). CDR3 length: 17 residues.

The chain uses TRBV27 and TRBJ2-2; possible D gene TRBD2, 6 bases. This clonotype was obtained from a middle-aged woman with acute COVID-19. Sequencing was carried out using PBMCs or T cells enriched from blood (not recorded which). The CDR3 reads CASSFLGAGPNTGELFF. For the CDR3, the DNA is TGTGCCAGCAGTTTCCTTGGCGCGGGACCGAACACCGGGGAGCTGTTTTTT.